This TCR beta chain was retrieved from a study of blood T cell repertoires in COVID-19. Overall study context: The samples span acute and convalescent COVID-19 from the United States, Italy and Spain.

The germline V and J ends were trimmed by 7 bases and 4 bases, with 16 bases remaining between them. Germline-derived CDR1 and CDR2 are LGHDT and YNNKEL (reference sequence). The CDR3 is 14 amino acids. Sequenced by immunoSEQ multiplex PCR; TCRdb stores in-frame clones only, minus some. The sample yields over 30,000 clones, about nine tenths seen once. The receptor's source is a man at least 80 years old with acute or convalescent COVID-19. Sequencing was carried out using peripheral blood. The genes are TRBV3-1 (or the pseudogene TRBV3-2) and TRBJ1-2, with D possibly TRBD1 on 5 matching bases. CDR3 amino acids: CASNRGGSGYGYTF. CDR3 in DNA: TGTGCCAGCAACCGCGGGGGAAGCGGCTATGGCTACACCTTC.